The TCR beta chain under discussion was sequenced for a study of T cells in Graves' hyperthyroidism and ophthalmopathy. General study points: Stable hyperthyroidism was told apart from ophthalmopathy by a model built on 13 V-J features. The model made its ophthalmopathy prediction, and onset followed a median around 6.9 months later.

TCR beta CDR3 region amplification was performed from RNA transcripts. HTBI primers were employed in a first-round RT-PCR of the TCR CDR3. MiXCR, run by TCRdb on the multiplex PCR reads, gives a single entry per CDR3 protein. The sample has hundreds of thousands of distinct CDR3 sequences; about 45% are singletons. Remarks on this clonotype: No antigen is known for it. At one end the junction does not follow the germline gene, possibly because of a read error.

CDR1 and CDR2 (germline): ENHRY, SYGVKD. The CDR3 consists of 14 residues. The TCR was taken from a woman aged 18 to 35 with Graves' hyperthyroidism. The specimen was peripheral blood or thyroid tissue (not recorded which). This chain uses TRBV10-3 with TRBJ1-5, with D hard to call. CDR3 loop: CATSFEGADQPQHF. In DNA, the CDR3 is TGTGCCACCAGTTTCGAGGGCGCAGATCAGCCCCAGCATTTT.